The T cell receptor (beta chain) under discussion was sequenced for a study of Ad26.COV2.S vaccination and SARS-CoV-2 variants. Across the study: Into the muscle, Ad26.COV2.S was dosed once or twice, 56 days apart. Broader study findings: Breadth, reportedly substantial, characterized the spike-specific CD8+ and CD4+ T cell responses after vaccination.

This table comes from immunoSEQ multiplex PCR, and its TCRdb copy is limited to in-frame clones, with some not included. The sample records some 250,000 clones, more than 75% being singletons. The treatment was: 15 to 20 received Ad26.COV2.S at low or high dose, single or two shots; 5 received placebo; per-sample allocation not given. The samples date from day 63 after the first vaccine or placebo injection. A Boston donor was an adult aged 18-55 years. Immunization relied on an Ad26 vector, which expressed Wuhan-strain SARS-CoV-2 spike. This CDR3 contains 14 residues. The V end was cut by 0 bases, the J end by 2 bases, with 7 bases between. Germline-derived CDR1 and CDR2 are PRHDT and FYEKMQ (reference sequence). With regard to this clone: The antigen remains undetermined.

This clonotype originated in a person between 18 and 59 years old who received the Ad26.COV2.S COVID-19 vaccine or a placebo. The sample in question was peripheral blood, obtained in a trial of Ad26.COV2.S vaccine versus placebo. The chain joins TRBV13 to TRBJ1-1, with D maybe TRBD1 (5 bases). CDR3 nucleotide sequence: TGTGCCAGCAGCTTAGGGCAGGGAAACACTGAAGCTTTCTTT. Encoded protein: CASSLGQGNTEAFF.